This TCR beta chain was found in a study of cytomegalovirus exposure and HLA in healthy donors. The study, taken as a whole, reports: Earlier analysis looked at TCR beta V segments, and most were productive about 87% or about 30% of the time. Most TCRs appeared rarely, but some public TCRs recurred in many donors.

PCR primers comprised 60 Vbeta and 13 Jbeta primers. Per the study methods: Roughly 11 million shared chains were among approximately 87 million unique TCR beta chains counted in a later analysis. Some clones are missing from TCRdb's copy, which holds only in-frame ones; the method was immunoSEQ multiplex PCR. The DNA gave D and trimming, while V, J and clone size come from that table. The repertoire includes about 150,000 clones, 70% to 80% of them detected once, and about 13% sits in the top ten. J was trimmed by 8 bases and V by 8 bases; bases with no gene match: 9. Germline V gene lookup returns CDR1 MDHEN and CDR2 SYDVKM. This CDR3 has 13 residues. With regard to this clone: Its antigen is as yet unknown.

V usage is TRBV28 and J usage is TRBJ1-2; 9 nucleotides align to TRBD1. Sequenced material: PBMCs. This clonotype was sampled from a man younger than 45 in good health and CMV-seropositive. The CDR3 region is CASSTGTGHGYTF. The CDR3, as DNA: TGTGCCAGCTCCACCGGGACAGGGCACGGCTACACCTTC.